These 10 T cell receptor beta chains originate from one sample sequenced in a study of T cell responses to AZD1222 COVID-19 vaccine. The method was immunoSEQ multiplex PCR; TCRdb's version includes in-frame clones alone and lacks a portion of them. The data contain approximately 180,000 clones, 85% to 95% of them seen just once; the ten biggest clones take up about 10%. Sequenced here: peripheral blood, sampled on day 0 of AZD1222 vaccination. All receptors come from an adult in good health.

The gene calls are TRBV6-2 or TRBV6-3 and TRBJ2-5; possibly TRBD2 for D (6 bases). Trimming left V 4 bases short and J 2 bases short, with 20 bases between. Germline V gene data show CDR1 as MNHEY and CDR2 as SVGEGT. The CDR3 is 17 amino acids. As DNA, the CDR3 is TGTGCCAGCAGTTCGAGTTGGGGGGTTCAGCGGCAAGAGACCCAGTACTTC. Its translation: CASSSSWGVQRQETQYF.

V usage is TRBV6-2 or TRBV6-3 and J usage is TRBJ1-6, with D maybe TRBD1 (5 bases). The CDR3 is made up of 14 amino acids. V was cut by 5 bases and J by 6 bases, with 11 bases left in between. CDR1 and CDR2 from the germline V gene are MNHEY and SVGEGT. As DNA, the CDR3 is TGTGCCAGCAGTCCCCCCAGGGCTAATTCACCCCTCCACTTT. It yields the protein CASSPPRANSPLHF.

The chain employs TRBV5-5 and TRBJ1-2, with 10 nucleotides matching TRBD1. Germline V CDR1 and CDR2: SGHKS, YYEKEE (reference sequence). The junction had 7 bases not matched to a gene; V was cut back by 3 bases and J by 5 bases. CDR3 length: 15 residues. CDR3 in DNA: TGTGCCAGCAGCTCCGACAGGGGGCCTAGGTATGGCTACACCTTC. The encoded protein is CASSSDRGPRYGYTF.

This clone was seen a single time. V and J are TRBV5-1 and TRBJ2-1; tentative D call: TRBD2 (6 bases). The CDR3 has 12 residues. Trimming pared 0 bases from V and 10 bases from J, leaving 8 bases between. The germline V gene encodes CDR1 SGHRS and CDR2 YFSETQ. CDR3 sequence: CASSLVEGEQFF. The CDR3 DNA reads TGCGCCAGCAGCTTGGTGGAGGGGGAGCAGTTCTTC.

V gene TRBV2 combines with J gene TRBJ1-2; maybe TRBD1 (6 bases). Germline CDR1 is SNHLY and CDR2 is FYNNEI. This CDR3 comprises 14 residues. V lost 2 bases to trimming and J lost 3 bases, with 10 bases between them. The CDR3 sequence is CASSENHRDYGYTF. In DNA form, the CDR3 reads TGTGCCAGCAGTGAAAATCACAGGGACTATGGCTACACCTTC.

The chain uses TRBV19 and TRBJ1-1, with TRBD1 matching 8 bases. The junction had 5 bases not matched to a gene; V was cut back by 4 bases and J by 1 base. Germline CDR1 LNHDA, CDR2 SQIVND (reference sequence). The CDR3 spans 15 residues. The CDR3 region has the DNA TGTGCCAGTAGTAGTTCCGGGACAGGGAACACTGAAGCTTTCTTT. Its translation: CASSSSGTGNTEAFF.

V is TRBV7-9 and J is TRBJ2-1; D tentatively fits TRBD1 or TRBD2 (5 bases each). Germline V gives CDR1 SEHNR, CDR2 FQNEAQ (reference sequence). The CDR3 length is 13 residues. The V and J ends lost 4 bases and 9 bases respectively, with 13 bases between them. CDR3 protein: CASSSGTLPEQFF. CDR3 in DNA: TGTGCCAGCAGCTCCGGGACCCTCCCTGAGCAGTTCTTC. Based on the CDR3 plus reference TRBV7-9 and TRBJ2-1, the full variable domain is DTGVSQNPRHKITKRGQNVTFRCDPISEHNRLYWYRQTLGQGPEFLTYFQNEAQLEKSRLLSDRFSAERPKGSFSTLEIQRTEQGDSAMYLCASSSGTLPEQFFGPGTRLTVL.

The rearrangement uses TRBV27 and TRBJ2-1, with 12 bases that match TRBD2. The CDR3 runs to 17 residues. CDR1 is MNHEY, CDR2 SMNVEV, per germline (reference sequence). Unmatched junction bases numbered 8, after V lost 7 bases and J lost 1 base. The CDR3 loop is CASNVGLAGSSYNEQFF. Here the CDR3 DNA reads TGTGCCAGCAACGTAGGACTAGCGGGATCGTCCTACAATGAGCAGTTCTTC.

V gene TRBV11-2 combines with J gene TRBJ1-6, with 8 bases lining up with TRBD1. Germline V gene lookup returns CDR1 SGHAT and CDR2 FQNNGV. The CDR3 has 15 residues. V lost 6 bases and J lost 8; bases outside the gene matches: 9. This CDR3 reads CASSPDRGGYSPLHF. The DNA for the CDR3 is TGTGCCAGCAGTCCCGACAGGGGAGGATATTCACCCCTCCACTTT.

This chain links TRBV28 with TRBJ2-7; weak D call: TRBD1 (5 bases). Germline V gene lookup returns CDR1 MDHEN and CDR2 SYDVKM. The CDR3 loop spans 13 amino acids. Deletions cut 7 bases from V and 4 bases from J, with 14 bases between. CDR3: CASNAGLVYEQYV. CDR3 in DNA: TGTGCCAGCAATGCAGGGCTTGTTTACGAGCAGTACGTC.